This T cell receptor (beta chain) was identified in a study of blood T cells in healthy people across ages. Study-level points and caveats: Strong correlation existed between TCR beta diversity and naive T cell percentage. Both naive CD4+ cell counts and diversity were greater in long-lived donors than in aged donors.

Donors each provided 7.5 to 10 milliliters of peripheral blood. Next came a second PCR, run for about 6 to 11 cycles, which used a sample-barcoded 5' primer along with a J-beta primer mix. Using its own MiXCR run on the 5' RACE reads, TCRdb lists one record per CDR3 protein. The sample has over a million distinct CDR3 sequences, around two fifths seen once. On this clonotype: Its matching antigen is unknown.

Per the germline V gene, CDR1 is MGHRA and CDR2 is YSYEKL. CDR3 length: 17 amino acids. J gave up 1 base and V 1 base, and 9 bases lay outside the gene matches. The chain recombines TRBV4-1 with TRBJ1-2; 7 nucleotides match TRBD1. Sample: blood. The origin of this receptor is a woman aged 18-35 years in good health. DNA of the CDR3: TGCGCCAGCAGCCAAGTGGCCGGACAGGTTATTAACTATGGCTACACCTTC. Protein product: CASSQVAGQVINYGYTF.